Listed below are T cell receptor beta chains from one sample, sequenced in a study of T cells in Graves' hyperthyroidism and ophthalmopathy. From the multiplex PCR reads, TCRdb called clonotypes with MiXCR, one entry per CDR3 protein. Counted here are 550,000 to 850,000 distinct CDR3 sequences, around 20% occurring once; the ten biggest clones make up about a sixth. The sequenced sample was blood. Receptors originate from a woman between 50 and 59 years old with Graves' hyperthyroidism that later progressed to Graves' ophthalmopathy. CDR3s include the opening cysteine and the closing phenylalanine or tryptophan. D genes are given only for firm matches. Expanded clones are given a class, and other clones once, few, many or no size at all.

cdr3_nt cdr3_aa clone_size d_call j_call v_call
TGTGCCAGCAGCCAAGATTCTCCAGGGCCCTATGGCTACACCTTC CASSQDSPGPYGYTF many NA TRBJ1-2 TRBV3-1
TGTGCCAGCTCACCACCGTTGGGGGCGGATACGCAGTATTTT CASSPPLGADTQYF many NA TRBJ2-3 TRBV18
TGTGCCAGCAGGCCAAGACCGGTTAGCGGTAACACAGATACGCAGTATTTT CASRPRPVSGNTDTQYF many NA TRBJ2-3 TRBV6-1
TGCGCCAGCAGCTTCTCCACCTCCTACGAGCAGTACTTC CASSFSTSYEQYF few NA TRBJ2-7 TRBV5-1
TGCGCCAGCAGCCAAACCCTAGCGGGGTCCAACACCGGGGAGCTGTTTTTT CASSQTLAGSNTGELFF few TRBD2 TRBJ2-2 TRBV4-1
TGTGCCAGCAGCTTGCCCCGGGTAGCGGGAGGATTTTCCTACGAGCAGTACTTC CASSLPRVAGGFSYEQYF NA TRBD2 TRBJ2-7 TRBV5-6
TGTGCCAGCAGTTACTTCGGGGCAGGGGGCCTCACTGAAGCTTTCTTT CASSYFGAGGLTEAFF few TRBD1 TRBJ1-1 TRBV11-2
TGTGCCAGCAGCCAAGTCCCAGGAAGGGATACGCAGTATTTT CASSQVPGRDTQYF few NA TRBJ2-3 TRBV4-2
TGTGCCAGCAGCGATCGACTTGGCAATCAGCCCCAGCATTTT CASSDRLGNQPQHF many NA TRBJ1-5 TRBV7-2
TGCAGTGCTAGCCGGACAGGGAATAATGAAAAACTGTTTTTT CSASRTGNNEKLFF many TRBD1 TRBJ1-4 TRBV20-1
TGTGCCAGCGGGGACAGGGGCCGGGACACTGAAGCTTTCTTT CASGDRGRDTEAFF many TRBD1 TRBJ1-1 TRBV6-2/TRBV6-3
TGCAGTGCCGAATCCGGGGGGTATAGCAATCAGCCCCAGCATTTT CSAESGGYSNQPQHF many NA TRBJ1-5 TRBV20-1
TGTGCCAGCAGCGTAGAAGTGGGGGGGGAAACTGAAGCTTTCTTT CASSVEVGGETEAFF NA NA TRBJ1-1 TRBV9
TGTGCCAGCAGTTACTTGGTCGGGGTCACAGATACGCAGTATTTT CASSYLVGVTDTQYF NA NA TRBJ2-3 TRBV6-6
TGTGCCAGCAGCTTGGCTGGACGGTCGGGTCAGCCCCAGCATTTT CASSLAGRSGQPQHF few NA TRBJ1-5 TRBV5-6
TGTGCCAGCAGTTTAGCGGGGTGGGTGAACAAGAACACTGAAGCTTTCTTT CASSLAGWVNKNTEAFF many NA TRBJ1-1 TRBV12-3/TRBV12-4
TGTGCCAGCAGTCGACTTGGAGCTAACTATGGCTACACCTTC CASSRLGANYGYTF NA NA TRBJ1-2 TRBV27
TGTGCCAGTAGTAAGGGAAAAGCGGGGGGACAAGAGACCCAGTACTTC CASSKGKAGGQETQYF NA TRBD2 TRBJ2-5 TRBV19
TGCAGTGCTAGTAACTGGACCTACGTTGAAGCTTTCTTT CSASNWTYVEAFF many NA TRBJ1-1 TRBV20-1
TGTGCCAGCAGTTACCCCTGGCGGGGTAGGTCCTACAATGAGCAGTTCTTC CASSYPWRGRSYNEQFF NA NA TRBJ2-1 TRBV6-5
TGTGCCAGCGGTGCAACCAGCAATCAGCCCCAGCATTTT CASGATSNQPQHF many NA TRBJ1-5 TRBV6-1
TGTGCCAGCAGTTACTCACAGGGACCGGATTCACCCCTCCACTTT CASSYSQGPDSPLHF NA NA TRBJ1-6 TRBV6-5
TGTGCCAGCAGCTCGGGGCCGGTGGGTTTGGCCCAGTACTTC CASSSGPVGLAQYF NA NA TRBJ2-5 TRBV11-2
TGCGCCAGCAGCTGGGGGACAGACAACTATGGCTACACCTTC CASSWGTDNYGYTF many TRBD1 TRBJ1-2 TRBV5-1
TGTGCCAGCAGTCACGGAACTACTTTCGAAGAAAAACTGTTTTTT CASSHGTTFEEKLFF few NA TRBJ1-4 TRBV14
TGTGCCAGCAGTCATAACGTCCGGGGGGAAGACCAAGAGACCCAGTACTTC CASSHNVRGEDQETQYF many TRBD2 TRBJ2-5 TRBV2
TGTGCCAGCAGGCGGGACAGGGTGGAAGGAAACACCATATATTTT CASRRDRVEGNTIYF NA TRBD1 TRBJ1-3 TRBV3-1
TGTGCCAGCAGCCAAGAAGGGACAGTGGTGAACATTCAGTACTTC CASSQEGTVVNIQYF many TRBD1 TRBJ2-4 TRBV3-1
TGTGCCAGCAGCCCAAATGCAGGGGGCTACGCAGATACGCAGTATTTT CASSPNAGGYADTQYF NA TRBD1 TRBJ2-3 TRBV5-5
TGTGCCATAGGGACAGCAACTAATGAAAAACTGTTTTTT CAIGTATNEKLFF NA TRBD1 TRBJ1-4 TRBV10-3
TGTGCCAGCAGTGACATAGGACTAGTTTCCTACGAGCAGTACTTC CASSDIGLVSYEQYF few TRBD2 TRBJ2-7 TRBV6-1
TGTGCCCACGGAAGGGGACCGCAAGAGACCCAGTACTTC CAHGRGPQETQYF few NA TRBJ2-5 TRBV6-1
TGTGCTAGTGGTCGCCCGGGACAGGGTATGGGGGAAGCTTTCTTT CASGRPGQGMGEAFF many TRBD1 TRBJ1-1 TRBV12-5
TGTGCCAGCAGTGAACGAGGGGTTTATGGCTACACCTTC CASSERGVYGYTF few NA TRBJ1-2 TRBV6-1
TGCAGTGCCGCCCCCCAAGGCGGATACGCCTACGAGCAGTACTTC CSAAPQGGYAYEQYF many NA TRBJ2-7 TRBV20-1
TGCGCCAGCGGGACTAGCGGGGGGGCTAGCGATACGCAGTATTTT CASGTSGGASDTQYF many TRBD2 TRBJ2-3 TRBV5-1
TGTGCCAGCAGTTTACAGGGGGCTGGCTACACCTTC CASSLQGAGYTF NA TRBD1 TRBJ1-2 TRBV12-3/TRBV12-4
TGCAGCGTCCGAGTCGCCCTCGAGGGGTATGGCTACACCTTC CSVRVALEGYGYTF few NA TRBJ1-2 TRBV29-1
TGTGCCAGCAGTGAGGTCCCGCAAACCTATGGCTACACCTTC CASSEVPQTYGYTF many NA TRBJ1-2 TRBV2
TGTGCCACCAGCAGAGAGGTGGGTTACGGCTACACCTTC CATSREVGYGYTF NA NA TRBJ1-2 TRBV15
TGTGCCAGCAGTGAAATGGGCAGGGAAAAACTGTTTTTT CASSEMGREKLFF NA NA TRBJ1-4 TRBV2
TGCAGCGTTACAGGGGGACCGGGCACAGATACGCAGTATTTT CSVTGGPGTDTQYF few TRBD1 TRBJ2-3 TRBV29-1
TGTGCCAGCAGGAAGACTAGCGGTTTTGCAGATACGCAGTATTTT CASRKTSGFADTQYF few TRBD2 TRBJ2-3 TRBV12-3/TRBV12-4
TGCAGTGCGGGCCGACGGGGACCTAATGAAAAACTGTTTTTT CSAGRRGPNEKLFF few NA TRBJ1-4 TRBV20-1
TGTGCCAGTAGTATGAAGGGGAGCAGGGGAAACACCATATATTTT CASSMKGSRGNTIYF NA NA TRBJ1-3 TRBV19
TGTGCCAGCAGCGTAGACGGAGGGTACTCCTACAATGAGCAGTTCTTC CASSVDGGYSYNEQFF NA NA TRBJ2-1 TRBV9
TGTGCCAGCAGCCAACCCGGGATTAACTATGGCTACACCTTC CASSQPGINYGYTF few NA TRBJ1-2 TRBV3-1
TGCGCCAGCAGTGATGGGACAGGGATTAACACTGAAGCTTTCTTT CASSDGTGINTEAFF many TRBD1 TRBJ1-1 TRBV10-2